This T cell receptor beta chain was recorded in a study of blood T cell repertoires in COVID-19. Trimming removed 0 bases at V and 1 base at J, with 8 bases between. Looked up from germline, CDR1 is SGHRS and CDR2 is YFSETQ. The length of the CDR3 is 15 residues. Sequencing used immunoSEQ multiplex PCR; TCRdb keeps in-frame clones, though not all of them. The sample contains a few hundred thousand clones, 85% of which appear only once. The source material was PBMCs or T cells enriched from blood (not recorded which). V gene TRBV5-1 combines with J gene TRBJ1-3; D is unresolved. The TCR was taken from a man aged 40-49 years who had recovered from COVID-19. CDR3 nucleotide sequence: TGCGCCAGCAGCTTGGAGGCGGCGTCTGGAAACACCATATATTTT. Amino acid sequence: CASSLEAASGNTIYF.